The rows below give T cell receptor beta chains drawn from one sample of a study of response to subunit inactivated influenza vaccine. Via MiXCR, TCRdb re-called the RT-PCR reads, giving one row per CDR3 protein. This table has some 520,000 distinct CDR3 sequences, approximately 15% appearing once. Source: CD4+ T cells sorted from PBMCs, taken about 23 months after vaccination. The receptors here all came from a man in his fifties or sixties who received an inactivated influenza vaccine. Both conserved end residues are part of each CDR3. The D gene is left open where the match is weak. Rows give clone size only sometimes, using once, few, many, or a class for an expanded clone.

TRBJ2-1	few	.	TRBV10-3	CAISENIAVNNEQFF	TGTGCCATCAGTGAGAATATAGCGGTAAACAATGAGCAGTTCTTC
TRBJ1-1	.	TRBD1	TRBV28	CASNSRRQGAGEAFF	TGTGCCAGCAATTCACGGAGACAGGGGGCTGGTGAAGCTTTCTTT
TRBJ2-5	.	.	TRBV3-1	CASSRRGAGTQETQYF	TGTGCCAGCAGCCGGCGGGGTGCGGGAACACAAGAGACCCAGTACTTC
TRBJ1-2	many	.	TRBV20-1	CSARVVSSNYGYTF	TGCAGTGCTAGAGTCGTCTCCTCTAACTATGGCTACACCTTC
TRBJ2-5	.	.	TRBV28	CASSPSRGGAETQYF	TGTGCCAGCAGCCCTAGTCGTGGGGGAGCAGAGACCCAGTACTTC
TRBJ1-2	few	TRBD1	TRBV28	CASSFGWTGEGYTF	TGTGCCAGCAGTTTTGGCTGGACAGGGGAAGGCTACACCTTC
TRBJ2-7	many	.	TRBV5-1	CASSSTVTSYEQYF	TGCGCCAGCAGCTCTACTGTGACCTCCTACGAGCAGTACTTC
TRBJ1-1	few	.	TRBV3-1	CASSRGGAAETEAFF	TGTGCCAGCAGCCGGGGGGGCGCGGCGGAAACTGAAGCTTTCTTT
TRBJ1-2	few	.	TRBV18	CASSPPGRPGYTF	TGTGCCAGCTCACCACCCGGACGACCTGGCTACACCTTC
TRBJ2-7	.	.	TRBV6-2/TRBV6-3	CASTSTPVSYEQYF	TGTGCCAGCACCTCTACACCGGTATCCTACGAGCAGTACTTC
TRBJ1-6	once	TRBD1	TRBV6-1	CASTRDRGVFSPLHF	TGTGCCAGCACTAGGGACAGGGGAGTATTTTCACCCCTCCACTTT
TRBJ2-3	few	.	TRBV2	CASSDQGGPDTQYF	TGTGCCAGCAGTGACCAGGGGGGGCCAGATACGCAGTATTTT